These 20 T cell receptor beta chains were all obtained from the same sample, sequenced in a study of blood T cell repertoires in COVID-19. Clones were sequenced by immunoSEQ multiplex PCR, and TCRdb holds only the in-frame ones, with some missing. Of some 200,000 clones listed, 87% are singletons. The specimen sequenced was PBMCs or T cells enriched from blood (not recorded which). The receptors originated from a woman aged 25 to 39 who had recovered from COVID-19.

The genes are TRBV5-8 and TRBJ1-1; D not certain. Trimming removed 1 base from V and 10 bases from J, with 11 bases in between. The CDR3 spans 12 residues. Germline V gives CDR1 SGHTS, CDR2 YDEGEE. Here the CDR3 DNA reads TGTGCCAGCAGCTTGCACGGAGTGGGAGCTTTCTTT. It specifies CASSLHGVGAFF.

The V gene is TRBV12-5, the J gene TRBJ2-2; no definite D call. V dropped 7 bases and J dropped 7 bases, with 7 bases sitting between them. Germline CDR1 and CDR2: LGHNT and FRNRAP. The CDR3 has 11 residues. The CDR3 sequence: CASARGGELFF. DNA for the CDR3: TGTGCTAGTGCCCGCGGCGGGGAGCTGTTTTTT.

The CDR3: CASSLAGSITYEQYF. DNA for the CDR3: TGTGCCAGCAGTTTAGCTGGCTCCATAACCTACGAGCAGTACTTC. The gene calls are TRBV28 and TRBJ2-7; D not certain. Germline assignment: CDR1 MDHEN and CDR2 SYDVKM. This CDR3 region has 15 residues. With 2 bases removed from V and 2 bases from J, the gap between germline ends came to 13 bases.

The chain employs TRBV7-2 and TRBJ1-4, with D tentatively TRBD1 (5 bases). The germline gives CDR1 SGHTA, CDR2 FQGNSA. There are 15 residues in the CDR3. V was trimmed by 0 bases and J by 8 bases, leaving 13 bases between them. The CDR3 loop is CASSLAGGRMEKLFF. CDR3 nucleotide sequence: TGTGCCAGCAGCTTAGCGGGGGGGAGGATGGAAAAACTGTTTTTT.

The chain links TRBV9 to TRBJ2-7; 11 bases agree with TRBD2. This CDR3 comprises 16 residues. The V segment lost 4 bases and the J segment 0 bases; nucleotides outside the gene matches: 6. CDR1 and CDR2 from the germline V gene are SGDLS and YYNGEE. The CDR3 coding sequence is TGTGCCAGCAGCACGGGACTAGCGGTCAGCTCCTACGAGCAGTACTTC. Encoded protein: CASSTGLAVSSYEQYF.

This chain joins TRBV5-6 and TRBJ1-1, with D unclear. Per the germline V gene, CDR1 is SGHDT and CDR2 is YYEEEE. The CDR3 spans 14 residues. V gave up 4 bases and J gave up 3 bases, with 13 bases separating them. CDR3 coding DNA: TGTGCCAGCAGCCCCCCGACGAGGGACACTGAAGCTTTCTTT. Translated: CASSPPTRDTEAFF.

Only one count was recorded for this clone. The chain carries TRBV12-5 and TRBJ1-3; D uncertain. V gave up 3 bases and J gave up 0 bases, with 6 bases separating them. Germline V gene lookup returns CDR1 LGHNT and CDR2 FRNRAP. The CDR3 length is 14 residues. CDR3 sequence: CASGLVGSGNTIYF. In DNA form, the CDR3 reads TGTGCTAGTGGTTTAGTCGGCTCTGGAAACACCATATATTTT.

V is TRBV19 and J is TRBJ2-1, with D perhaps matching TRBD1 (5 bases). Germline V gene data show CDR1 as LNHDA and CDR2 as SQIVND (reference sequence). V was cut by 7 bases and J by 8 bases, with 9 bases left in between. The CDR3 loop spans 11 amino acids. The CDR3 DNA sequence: TGTGCCAGTAAAAGGGGTGATGAGCAGTTCTTC. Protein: CASKRGDEQFF.

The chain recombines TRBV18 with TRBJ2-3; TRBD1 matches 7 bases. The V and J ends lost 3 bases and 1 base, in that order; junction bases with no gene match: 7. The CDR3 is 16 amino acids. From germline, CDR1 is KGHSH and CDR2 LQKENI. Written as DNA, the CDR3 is TGTGCCAGCTCACCTACTTCCGGACAGGGCACAGATACGCAGTATTTT. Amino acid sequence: CASSPTSGQGTDTQYF.

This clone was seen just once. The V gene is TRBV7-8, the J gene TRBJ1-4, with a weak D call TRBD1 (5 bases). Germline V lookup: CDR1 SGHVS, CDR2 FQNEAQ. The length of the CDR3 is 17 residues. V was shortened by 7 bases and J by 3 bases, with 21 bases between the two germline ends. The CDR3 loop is CASTLRRGAGSNEKLFF. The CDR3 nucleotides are TGTGCCAGCACCCTGAGGAGGGGCGCGGGGTCTAATGAAAAACTGTTTTTT.

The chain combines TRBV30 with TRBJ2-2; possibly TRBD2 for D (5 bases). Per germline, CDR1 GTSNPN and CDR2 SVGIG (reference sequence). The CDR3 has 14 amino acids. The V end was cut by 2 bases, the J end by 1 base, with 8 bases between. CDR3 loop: CAWSSGKNTGELFF. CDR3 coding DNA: TGTGCCTGGAGTTCCGGGAAGAACACCGGGGAGCTGTTTTTT.

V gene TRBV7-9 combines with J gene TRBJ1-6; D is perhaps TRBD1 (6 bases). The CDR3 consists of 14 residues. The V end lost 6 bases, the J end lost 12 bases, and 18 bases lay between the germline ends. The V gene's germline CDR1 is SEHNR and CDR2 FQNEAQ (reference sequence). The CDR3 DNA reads TGTGCCAGCAGGAACACAGGGTCGGGGGGACCCCTCCACTTT. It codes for CASRNTGSGGPLHF.

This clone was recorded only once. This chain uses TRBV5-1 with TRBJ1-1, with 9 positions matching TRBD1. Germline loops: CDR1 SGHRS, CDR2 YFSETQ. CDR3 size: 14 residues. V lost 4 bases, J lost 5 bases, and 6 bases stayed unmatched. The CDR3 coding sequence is TGCGCCAGCAGCCCCACAGGGGGCGAGACTGAAGCTTTCTTT. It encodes CASSPTGGETEAFF.

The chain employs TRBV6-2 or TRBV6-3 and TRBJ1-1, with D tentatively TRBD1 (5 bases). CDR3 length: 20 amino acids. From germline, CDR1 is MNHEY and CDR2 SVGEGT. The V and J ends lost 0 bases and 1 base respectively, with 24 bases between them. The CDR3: CASSYSKRLRRGWGNTEAFF. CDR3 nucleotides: TGTGCCAGCAGTTACTCGAAACGTTTACGGAGGGGATGGGGGAACACTGAAGCTTTCTTT.

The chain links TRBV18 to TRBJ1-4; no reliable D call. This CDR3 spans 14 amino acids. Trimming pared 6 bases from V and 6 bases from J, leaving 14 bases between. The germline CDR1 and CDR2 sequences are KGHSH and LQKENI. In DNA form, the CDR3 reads TGTGCCAGCTCCCGCGTTCGTGGTGATGAAAAACTGTTTTTT. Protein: CASSRVRGDEKLFF.

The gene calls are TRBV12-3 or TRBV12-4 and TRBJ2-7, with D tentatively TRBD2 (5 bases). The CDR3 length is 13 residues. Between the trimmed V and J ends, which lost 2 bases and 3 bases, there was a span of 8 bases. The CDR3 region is CASSLLANYEQYF. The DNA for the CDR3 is TGTGCCAGCAGTTTACTAGCTAACTACGAGCAGTACTTC.

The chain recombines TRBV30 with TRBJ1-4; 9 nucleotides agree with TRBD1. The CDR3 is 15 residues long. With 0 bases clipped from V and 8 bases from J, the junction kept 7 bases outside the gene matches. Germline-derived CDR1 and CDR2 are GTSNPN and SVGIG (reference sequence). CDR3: CAWSVHRGRGEKLFF. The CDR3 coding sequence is TGTGCCTGGAGTGTACACAGGGGGCGAGGGGAAAAACTGTTTTTT. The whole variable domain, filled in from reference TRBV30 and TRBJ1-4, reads SQTIHQWPATLVQPVGSPLSLECTVEGTSNPNLYWYRQAAGRGLQLLFYSVGIGQISSEVPQNLSASRPQDRQFILSSKKLLLSDSGFYLCAWSVHRGRGEKLFFGSGTQLSVL.

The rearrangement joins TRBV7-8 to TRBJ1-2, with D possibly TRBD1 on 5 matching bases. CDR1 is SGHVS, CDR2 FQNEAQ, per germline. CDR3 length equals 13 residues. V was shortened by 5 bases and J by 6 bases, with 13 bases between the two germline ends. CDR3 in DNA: TGTGCCAGCAGCCTAGGCACAGGAGATGGCTACACCTTC. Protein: CASSLGTGDGYTF. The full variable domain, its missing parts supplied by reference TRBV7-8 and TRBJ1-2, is GAGVSQSPRYKVAKRGQDVALRCDPISGHVSLFWYQQALGQGPEFLTYFQNEAQLDKSGLPSDRFFAERPEGSVSTLKIQRTQQEDSAVYLCASSLGTGDGYTFGSGTRLTVV.

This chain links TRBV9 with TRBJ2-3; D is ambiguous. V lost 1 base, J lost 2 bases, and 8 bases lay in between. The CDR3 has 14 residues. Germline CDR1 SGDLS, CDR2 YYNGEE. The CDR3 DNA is TGTGCCAGCAGCGTAAGGAGTGTCACAGATACGCAGTATTTT. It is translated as CASSVRSVTDTQYF.

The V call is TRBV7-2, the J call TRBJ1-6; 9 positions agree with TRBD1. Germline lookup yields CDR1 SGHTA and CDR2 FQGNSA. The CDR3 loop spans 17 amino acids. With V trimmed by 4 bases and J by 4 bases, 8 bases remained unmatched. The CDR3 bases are TGTGCCAGCAGCTCGCTACAGGGGGCGTTTTATAATTCACCCCTCCACTTT. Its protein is CASSSLQGAFYNSPLHF.